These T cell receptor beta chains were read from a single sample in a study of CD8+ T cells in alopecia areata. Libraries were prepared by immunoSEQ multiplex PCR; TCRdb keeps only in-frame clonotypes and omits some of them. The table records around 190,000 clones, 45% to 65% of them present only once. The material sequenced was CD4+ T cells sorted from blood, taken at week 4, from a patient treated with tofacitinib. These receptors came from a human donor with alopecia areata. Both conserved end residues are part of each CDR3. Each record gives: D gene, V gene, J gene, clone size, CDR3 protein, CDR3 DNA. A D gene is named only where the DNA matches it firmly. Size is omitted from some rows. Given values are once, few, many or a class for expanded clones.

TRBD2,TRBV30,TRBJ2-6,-,CAWSQRAGAAGANVLTF,TGTGCCTGGAGTCAACGGGCGGGAGCCGCTGGGGCCAACGTCCTGACTTTC
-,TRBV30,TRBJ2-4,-,CAWTPQAKNIQYF,TGTGCCTGGACGCCCCAGGCCAAAAACATTCAGTACTTC
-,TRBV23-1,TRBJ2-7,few,CASSQNQSAIDEQYF,TGCGCCAGCAGTCAAAATCAGTCAGCGATAGACGAGCAGTACTTC
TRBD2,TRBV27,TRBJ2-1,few,CASSSRTSGSTYNEQFF,TGTGCCAGCAGCTCCCGTACTAGCGGGAGTACCTACAATGAGCAGTTCTTC
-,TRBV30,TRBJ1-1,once,CAWSGGQTEAFF,TGTGCCTGGAGTGGCGGACAGACTGAAGCTTTCTTT
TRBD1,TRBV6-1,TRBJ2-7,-,CASGRGDRGKYEQYF,TGTGCCAGCGGAAGGGGGGACAGGGGAAAGTACGAGCAGTACTTC
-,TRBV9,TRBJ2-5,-,CASSVGPREQETQYF,TGTGCCAGCAGCGTAGGCCCACGCGAACAAGAGACCCAGTACTTC
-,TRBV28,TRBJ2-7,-,CASSLLGRTYEQYF,TGTGCCAGCAGCCTATTGGGGCGCACCTACGAGCAGTACTTC
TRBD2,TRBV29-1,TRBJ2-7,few,CSATGTQRGTYEQYF,TGCAGCGCTACGGGCACCCAGCGGGGTACCTACGAGCAGTACTTC
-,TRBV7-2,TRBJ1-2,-,CASSLAAGNYGYTF,TGTGCCAGCAGCTTAGCGGCGGGCAACTATGGCTACACCTTC
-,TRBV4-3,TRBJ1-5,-,CASSQEWVNNQPQHF,TGCGCCAGCAGCCAAGAATGGGTCAACAATCAGCCCCAGCATTTT
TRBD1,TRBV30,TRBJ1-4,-,CAWSPRLQGKKEKLFF,TGTGCCTGGAGTCCCCGATTACAGGGGAAGAAAGAAAAACTGTTTTTT
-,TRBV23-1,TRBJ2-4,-,CASSQYSRGVSKNIQYF,TGCGCCAGCAGTCAATACTCCAGGGGAGTTTCCAAAAACATTCAGTACTTC
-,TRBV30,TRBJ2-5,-,CAWSPPLGSPLQTQYF,TGTGCCTGGAGTCCGCCGTTGGGGAGCCCCCTTCAGACCCAGTACTTC
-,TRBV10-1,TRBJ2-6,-,CASSESVVRGTGANVLTF,TGCGCCAGCAGTGAGTCGGTAGTTAGGGGAACTGGGGCCAACGTCCTGACTTTC
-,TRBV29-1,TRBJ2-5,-,CSVGQGETQYF,TGCAGCGTTGGGCAAGGAGAGACCCAGTACTTC
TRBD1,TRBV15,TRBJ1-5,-,CATSREKDRVNQPQHF,TGTGCCACCAGCAGAGAAAAGGACAGGGTCAATCAGCCCCAGCATTTT
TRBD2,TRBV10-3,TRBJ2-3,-,CAISGSGSLTDTQYF,TGTGCCATCAGTGGCAGCGGGAGTCTCACAGATACGCAGTATTTT
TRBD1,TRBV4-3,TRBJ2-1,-,CASSQQPGQGGNEQFF,TGCGCCAGCAGCCAACAACCGGGACAGGGAGGCAATGAGCAGTTCTTC
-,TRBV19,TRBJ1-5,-,CASTPWDGRDQPQHF,TGTGCCAGTACCCCCTGGGACGGCAGAGATCAGCCCCAGCATTTT
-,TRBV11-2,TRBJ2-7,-,CASSYRVSEQYF,TGTGCCAGCAGCTACAGGGTGTCCGAGCAGTACTTC
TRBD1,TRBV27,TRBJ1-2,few,CASSSRDSPTLYGYTF,TGTGCCAGCAGTTCAAGGGACAGTCCTACCCTCTATGGCTACACCTTC
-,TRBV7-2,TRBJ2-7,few,CASSRKTLPQDGQYF,TGTGCCAGCAGTCGAAAGACCCTCCCCCAAGACGGGCAGTACTTC
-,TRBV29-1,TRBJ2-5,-,CSVDKGETQYF,TGCAGCGTTGATAAGGGAGAGACCCAGTACTTC
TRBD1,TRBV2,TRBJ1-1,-,CASSARDSFMNTEAFF,TGTGCCAGCAGTGCCCGGGACAGCTTCATGAACACTGAAGCTTTCTTT
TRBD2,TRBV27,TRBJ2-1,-,CASSELAGGSYNEQFF,TGTGCCAGCAGTGAACTAGCGGGAGGCTCCTACAATGAGCAGTTCTTC
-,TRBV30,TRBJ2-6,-,CAWSLGGSGANVLTF,TGTGCCTGGAGTCTAGGTGGCTCTGGGGCCAACGTCCTGACTTTC
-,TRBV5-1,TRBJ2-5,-,CASSLALTRETQYF,TGCGCCAGCAGCTTGGCGTTGACTAGAGAGACCCAGTACTTC
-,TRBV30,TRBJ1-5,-,CAWSPGPNQPQHF,TGTGCCTGGAGCCCAGGGCCAAATCAGCCCCAGCATTTT
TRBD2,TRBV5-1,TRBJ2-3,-,CASSLVLATKDTQYF,TGCGCCAGCAGCTTGGTACTAGCGACGAAAGATACGCAGTATTTT
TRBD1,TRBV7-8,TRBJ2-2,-,CASSSPGQVYTGELFF,TGTGCCAGCAGCAGTCCGGGACAGGTCTACACCGGGGAGCTGTTTTTT
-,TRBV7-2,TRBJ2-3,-,CASSSLRADTQYF,TGTGCCAGCAGCTCCTTAAGGGCAGATACGCAGTATTTT
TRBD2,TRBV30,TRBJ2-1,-,CAWRTSGNNAEQFF,TGTGCCTGGAGGACTAGCGGGAACAACGCTGAGCAGTTCTTC